What follows are 27 T cell receptor beta chains derived from one specimen sequenced in a study of beta chain features in type 1 diabetes. TCRB transcripts that were expressed got sequenced, as all of the isolated RNA had been reverse transcribed. Sequencing used immunoSEQ multiplex PCR; TCRdb keeps in-frame clones, though not all of them. The profile shows around 300,000 clones, 13% to 15% of them singletons. The sequenced sample consisted of central memory CD4+ T cells from blood. These receptors all come from a young man in good health.

The chain links TRBV4-1 to TRBJ1-1; 7 bases are shared with TRBD1. The germline V gene has CDR1 MGHRA and CDR2 YSYEKL. CDR3 length: 16 amino acids. V gave up 1 base and J gave up 5 bases; unmatched junction bases: 10. CDR3 sequence reads: CASSQAPRTGKTEAFF. The CDR3 bases are TGCGCCAGCAGCCAAGCCCCCAGGACAGGCAAGACTGAAGCTTTCTTT.

This clone has a handful of counts. The V gene is TRBV5-4, the J gene TRBJ2-1, with 11 bases matching TRBD2. The length of the CDR3 is 16 residues. After removal of 4 bases from V and 4 bases from J, the junction contained 7 bases not matched to a gene. CDR1 and CDR2 from the germline V gene are SGHNT and YYREEE (reference sequence). CDR3 bases: TGTGCCAGCAGCGGTAGGACTAGCGGGCTATACAATGAGCAGTTCTTC. Translated: CASSGRTSGLYNEQFF. The variable domain in full, with the rest retrieved from reference TRBV5-4 and TRBJ2-1, is ETGVTQSPTHLIKTRGQQVTLRCSSQSGHNTVSWYQQALGQGPQFIFQYYREEENGRGNFPPRFSGLQFPNYSSELNVNALELDDSALYLCASSGRTSGLYNEQFFGPGTRLTVL.

This rearrangement joins TRBV5-1 to TRBJ2-4, with D perhaps given as TRBD1 or TRBD2 (5 bases each). The V end lost 3 bases, the J end lost 0 bases, and 16 bases lay between the germline ends. Germline CDR1 reads SGHRS; CDR2 reads YFSETQ. The CDR3 contains 17 residues. CDR3 in amino acids: CASSWPQGELAKNIQYF. The DNA of the CDR3 is TGCGCCAGCAGCTGGCCCCAGGGAGAACTAGCCAAAAACATTCAGTACTTC.

This sequence joins TRBV6-6 and TRBJ2-4; 7 bases align to TRBD2. V dropped 8 bases and J dropped 8; count of bases not matched to a gene: 12. Germline lookup yields CDR1 MNHNY and CDR2 SVGAGI (reference sequence). The CDR3 is 14 amino acids. The DNA of the CDR3 is TGTGCCAGCTCTCTGGGAGGGTTCGGTTACATTCAGTACTTC. Its protein is CASSLGGFGYIQYF.

The table lists this clone with a few counts. The chain links TRBV5-1 to TRBJ2-5; 14 positions agree with TRBD2. The V segment lost 4 bases and the J segment 2 bases; nucleotides outside the gene matches: 4. The CDR3 totals 16 residues. Per the germline V gene, CDR1 is SGHRS and CDR2 is YFSETQ. The CDR3 DNA sequence: TGCGCCAGCAGCCCAGGACTAGCGGGGGGTCAAGAGACCCAGTACTTC. Translation: CASSPGLAGGQETQYF.

This sequence joins TRBV14 and TRBJ1-5; no clear D. Germline CDR1 and CDR2: SGHDN and FVKESK. The CDR3 is 15 amino acids. The V end lost 0 bases, the J end lost 5 bases, and 11 bases lay between the germline ends. CDR3 nucleotides: TGTGCCAGCAGCCAAGATCCGACGGAAGATCAGCCCCAGCATTTT. Translated: CASSQDPTEDQPQHF.

This clone was counted a few times. The CDR3 protein is CASSPGQGKPQHF. CDR3 DNA: TGTGCCAGCAGCCCGGGACAGGGAAAGCCCCAGCATTTT. The chain combines TRBV6-4 with TRBJ1-5; TRBD1 aligns across 9 bases. The ends lost 6 bases at V and 8 bases at J; junction bases unmatched: 5. Germline V gene data show CDR1 as MRHNA and CDR2 as SNTAGT. CDR3 length: 13 residues.

This clone has just a few counts. This sequence joins TRBV7-3 and TRBJ2-3, with D perhaps matching TRBD2 (5 bases). CDR1 and CDR2 from the germline V gene are SGHTA and FQGTGA. This CDR3 contains 16 residues. The V end lost 4 bases, the J end lost 4 bases, and 18 bases lay between the germline ends. The CDR3 sequence is CASSSPRLGAADTQYF. In DNA, the CDR3 is TGTGCCAGCAGCTCGCCCCGGCTAGGAGCGGCAGATACGCAGTATTTT.

With respect to this clone: One end of the junction does not line up with germline, which may come from a read error. V usage is TRBV10-3 and J usage is TRBJ2-1; tentatively, D is TRBD1 (5 bases). Germline V gene data show CDR1 as ENHRY and CDR2 as SYGVKD. The CDR3 has 14 amino acids. Written as DNA, the CDR3 is TGTGCCAGCAGTCAGGGCCTCGCATACAATGAGCAGTTCTTC. It specifies CASSQGLAYNEQFF.

This clone appeared a few times. The chain has TRBV7-3 and TRBJ1-2, with D unclear. Germline CDR1 and CDR2: SGHTA and FQGTGA. This CDR3 has 15 amino acids. V was shortened by 3 bases and J by 0 bases, with 11 bases between the two germline ends. CDR3 sequence: CASSFKGGTNYGYTF. CDR3 nucleotide sequence: TGTGCCAGCAGCTTTAAGGGAGGCACTAACTATGGCTACACCTTC.

This clone has at least ten counts. The V call is TRBV6-6, the J call TRBJ1-5; TRBD1 might be the D (5 bases). Germline V gives CDR1 MNHNY, CDR2 SVGAGI (reference sequence). The CDR3 runs 14 residues. Trimming removed 6 bases at V and 3 bases at J, with 12 bases between. CDR3 protein: CASSRDGTNQPQHF. CDR3 coding DNA: TGTGCCAGCAGCCGGGACGGAACCAATCAGCCCCAGCATTTT.

This clone was observed a handful of times. V gene TRBV10-3 combines with J gene TRBJ2-7; 8 bases fit TRBD1. The CDR3 is 15 residues long. In germline, CDR1 is ENHRY, CDR2 SYGVKD. J was trimmed by 5 bases and V by 4 bases; bases with no gene match: 10. Here the CDR3 reads CAISGKGTGTDEQYF. The CDR3, as DNA: TGTGCCATCAGTGGAAAGGGGACAGGTACCGACGAGCAGTACTTC.

The V call is TRBV10-2, the J call TRBJ1-6; possibly TRBD1 for D (5 bases). Germline V CDR1 and CDR2: WSHSY, SAAADI. This CDR3 is 15 amino acids long. V was pared by 6 bases and J by 0 bases, with 9 bases between. The CDR3 is CASSRESSYNSPLHF. The DNA for the CDR3 is TGCGCCAGCAGCAGGGAGAGCTCCTATAATTCACCCCTCCACTTT.

For this clone: The junction departs from the called germline gene at one end, perhaps through a read error. The gene calls are TRBV27 and TRBJ1-1; D call uncertain. CDR3 length: 13 amino acids. CDR1 MNHEY and CDR2 SMNVEV come from the germline V gene (reference sequence). DNA for the CDR3: TGTGCCGGCAGTTTAAGAGCCGGCACTGAAGCTTTCTTT. Translated: CAGSLRAGTEAFF.

This clone showed up just a few times. V gene TRBV4-1 combines with J gene TRBJ2-1, with TRBD1 as a possible D gene (6 bases). The ends were cut back, 4 bases at V and 6 bases at J, with 16 bases in the middle. This CDR3 has 15 amino acids. The germline CDR1 and CDR2 sequences are MGHRA and YSYEKL. CDR3 region: CASSPAPGQSNEQFF. The CDR3 DNA reads as TGCGCCAGCAGCCCAGCTCCGGGACAAAGCAATGAGCAGTTCTTC.

The table lists this clone with a few counts. In DNA, the CDR3 is TGTGCCAGCAGCTCCGGGACAGGCACAGAGACCCAGTACTTC. It is translated as CASSSGTGTETQYF. The rearrangement uses TRBV7-8 and TRBJ2-5; 8 bases agree with TRBD1. V shed 4 bases and J 4 bases; nucleotides not matched to a gene: 5. The CDR3 is 14 residues long. The germline gives CDR1 SGHVS, CDR2 FQNEAQ. The full variable domain, rest sourced from reference TRBV7-8 and TRBJ2-5, is GAGVSQSPRYKVAKRGQDVALRCDPISGHVSLFWYQQALGQGPEFLTYFQNEAQLDKSGLPSDRFFAERPEGSVSTLKIQRTQQEDSAVYLCASSSGTGTETQYFGPGTRLLVL.

V gene TRBV5-6 combines with J gene TRBJ1-5, with D tentatively TRBD1 (6 bases). CDR1 and CDR2 (germline): SGHDT, YYEEEE. The CDR3 has 17 residues. Trimming removed 4 bases from V and 0 bases from J, with 17 bases in between. The DNA of the CDR3 is TGTGCCAGCAGCGGCGGTAGGGGACACGCTAGCAATCAGCCCCAGCATTTT. Amino acids: CASSGGRGHASNQPQHF.

V is TRBV6-6 and J is TRBJ2-7; possibly TRBD2 for D (7 bases). The CDR3 spans 14 residues. Looked up from germline, CDR1 is MNHNY and CDR2 is SVGAGI (reference sequence). V was shortened by 2 bases and J by 3 bases, with 11 bases between the two germline ends. CDR3 nucleotide sequence: TGTGCCAGCAGTTACCCGGGGGGCTTCTACGAGCAGTACTTC. Translation: CASSYPGGFYEQYF.

This clone showed up many times. The chain carries TRBV18 and TRBJ2-7; possible D gene TRBD2, 5 bases. The ends were cut back, 5 bases at V and 0 bases at J, with 11 bases in the middle. The CDR3 has 14 amino acids. The V gene's germline CDR1 is KGHSH and CDR2 LQKENI. The CDR3 is CASSAFGSSYEQYF. The CDR3 DNA reads as TGTGCCAGCTCAGCTTTTGGGAGCTCCTACGAGCAGTACTTC. Full variable domain (missing parts from reference TRBV18 and TRBJ2-7): NAGVMQNPRHLVRRRGQEARLRCSPMKGHSHVYWYRQLPEEGLKFMVYLQKENIIDESGMPKERFSAEFPKEGPSILRIQQVVRGDSAAYFCASSAFGSSYEQYFGPGTRLTVT.

The chain combines TRBV29-1 with TRBJ1-2; TRBD1 might be the D (6 bases). Germline V lookup: CDR1 SQVTM, CDR2 ANQGSEA. The CDR3 consists of 12 residues. Trimming took off 4 bases at V and 5 bases at J, with 11 bases between the two ends. This chain's CDR3 is CSVVRTEYGYTF. The CDR3 bases are TGCAGCGTTGTGAGGACAGAGTATGGCTACACCTTC.

The chain links TRBV2 to TRBJ2-7, with D perhaps TRBD1 or TRBD2 (5 bases each). Germline assignment: CDR1 SNHLY and CDR2 FYNNEI. The V gene lost 5 bases and the J gene lost 7 bases, with 21 bases spanning the gap. The CDR3 covers 15 residues. For the CDR3, the DNA is TGTGCCAGCAGTCTGATGAAGGGACGCAGTACGGAGCAGTACGTC. Protein product: CASSLMKGRSTEQYV.

The genes are TRBV5-6 and TRBJ2-7; possibly TRBD1 for D (5 bases). V lost 0 bases and J lost 5, with 12 bases in between. The V gene's germline CDR1 is SGHDT and CDR2 YYEEEE. This CDR3 contains 14 residues. CDR3 in DNA: TGTGCCAGCAGCTTGGACAGGACGGAGAACGAGCAGTACTTC. This encodes CASSLDRTENEQYF.

This chain links TRBV9 with TRBJ2-3; no reliable D call. V lost 4 bases and J lost 0, with 9 bases in between. There are 14 residues in the CDR3. Germline V lookup: CDR1 SGDLS, CDR2 YYNGEE. For the CDR3, the DNA is TGTGCCAGCAGCAGGAGTTCTAGCACAGATACGCAGTATTTT. This translates into CASSRSSSTDTQYF.

The table lists this clone with a few counts. V usage is TRBV5-4 and J usage is TRBJ2-3; the D gene is possibly TRBD2 (6 bases). V lost 2 bases to trimming and J lost 3 bases, with 13 bases between them. This CDR3 has 15 amino acids. The germline CDR1 and CDR2 sequences are SGHNT and YYREEE (reference sequence). The CDR3 DNA is TGTGCCAGCAGCTTAGGTGGGGGGTATACAGATACGCAGTATTTT. Translation: CASSLGGGYTDTQYF.

This clone was picked up many times. The CDR3 sequence: CASSQGGGADTQYF. In nucleotides, the CDR3 is TGTGCCAGCAGTCAAGGGGGGGGTGCAGATACGCAGTATTTT. The rearrangement uses TRBV25-1 and TRBJ2-3; the D gene is possibly TRBD2 (7 bases). CDR3 size: 14 residues. Germline lookup yields CDR1 MGHDK and CDR2 SYGVNS. With 5 bases removed from V and 4 bases from J, the gap between germline ends came to 13 bases.

On this clone itself: With only one base between it and a far larger clone, this is likely a read error. The sample holds other DNA sequences that translate to the same CDR3. The genes are TRBV2 and TRBJ2-1; the D gene could be TRBD1 or TRBD2 (5 bases each). CDR3 size: 13 residues. Between the trimmed V and J ends, which lost 7 bases and 5 bases, there was a span of 12 bases. Germline values: CDR1 SNHLY, CDR2 FYNNEI. CDR3 loop: CASIGAVNNEQFF. The CDR3 DNA follows: TGTGCCAGCATCGGGGCCGTAAACAATGAGCAGTTCTTC.

This clone was recorded a few times. The same CDR3 can be traced to other DNA sequences in this sample. This chain uses TRBV7-6 with TRBJ2-3; 8 bases are shared with TRBD2. V lost 0 bases, J lost 1 base, and 0 bases stayed unmatched. In germline, CDR1 is SGHVS, CDR2 FNYEAQ. The CDR3 totals 15 residues. The CDR3 loop is CASSLARGGTDTQYF. In DNA form, the CDR3 reads TGTGCCAGCAGCTTAGCGCGGGGGGGCACAGATACGCAGTATTTT.